Listed below are T cell receptor beta chains from one sample, sequenced in a study of cytotoxic CD8 clonotypes in ibrutinib-treated CLL. Only in-frame clones appear in the TCRdb table, and some are missing; sequencing was by immunoSEQ multiplex PCR. The table shows around 40,000 clones, with roughly 72% occurring only once. Sequencing used PBMCs, obtained at disease progression, from a patient treated with ibrutinib. The origin of the receptors is a human donor with chronic lymphocytic leukemia. CDR3s include the opening cysteine and the closing phenylalanine or tryptophan. A D gene is named only where the DNA matches it firmly. Rows give clone size only sometimes, using once, few, many, or a class for an expanded clone.

TGTGCCATCGGAACGACAGCGATGGACTATGGCTACACCTTC CAIGTTAMDYGYTF NA TRBJ1-2 NA TRBV10-3
TGTGCCAGCAGCTTCCTAGTACGGGCCTACGAGCAGTACTTC CASSFLVRAYEQYF NA TRBJ2-7 NA TRBV11-2
TGTGCCAGCAGCGCCTCAGGGGGCCCATATGAAAAACTGTTTTTT CASSASGGPYEKLFF TRBD1 TRBJ1-4 NA TRBV9
TGTGCCAGCAGTTTCGGGCAGGGGGCGACTAATGGCTACACCTTC CASSFGQGATNGYTF TRBD1 TRBJ1-2 NA TRBV6-5
TGTGCCAGTGGGAGGAGGGAGGGACAGCCCCAGCATTTT CASGRREGQPQHF NA TRBJ1-5 NA TRBV6-1
TGTGCCAGCAGCGACCAAGCGGGAAGCCTTTACAATGAGCAGTTCTTC CASSDQAGSLYNEQFF TRBD2 TRBJ2-1 NA TRBV9
TGTGCCAGCAGCGGGGGACAGGACCACGAGCAGTACTTC CASSGGQDHEQYF TRBD1 TRBJ2-7 NA TRBV5-4
TGCGCCAGCAGTGACCCGGGTAGCTCCTACAATGAGCAGTTCTTC CASSDPGSSYNEQFF NA TRBJ2-1 few TRBV10-1
TGTGCCTGGAGTGGACTAGCGGGGGGGGACTATTACAATGAGCAGTTCTTC CAWSGLAGGDYYNEQFF TRBD2 TRBJ2-1 once TRBV30
TGTGCTAGTGCCCAGGGGGGCACAGATACGCAGTATTTT CASAQGGTDTQYF TRBD1 TRBJ2-3 once TRBV12-5
TGTGCCAGCAGCCTACCGGGGACAGGGCAGGTCACTGAAGCTTTCTTT CASSLPGTGQVTEAFF TRBD1 TRBJ1-1 NA TRBV7-6
TGTGCCACGGAACAGGGCGGGGGGACCTACGAGCAGTACTTC CATEQGGGTYEQYF TRBD2 TRBJ2-7 few TRBV19
TGTGCCAGTAGTCATCGGGACAGGCGCACGAATGAAAAACTGTTTTTT CASSHRDRRTNEKLFF TRBD1 TRBJ1-4 NA TRBV19
TGCGCCAGCAGCCAGCGACAGGGAGGCTACGAGCAGTACTTC CASSQRQGGYEQYF NA TRBJ2-7 NA TRBV4-1
TGTGCCAGCATAGAAGGGACAGTAAATGAAAAACTGTTTTTT CASIEGTVNEKLFF TRBD1 TRBJ1-4 once TRBV2
TGTGCCAGCAGTTTATACGGGATGGGGCGGAAGTTCTTC CASSLYGMGRKFF NA TRBJ2-1 once TRBV28
TGCGCCAGCAGCCAAGATCGGGCCAGGGCCTTTGAAAAACTGTTTTTT CASSQDRARAFEKLFF NA TRBJ1-4 NA TRBV4-1
TGCGCCAGCAGCCAGTTAAGTACAGGGACGATCGAGCAGTACTTC CASSQLSTGTIEQYF NA TRBJ2-7 NA TRBV4-1
TGTGCCAGCAGCCAAGTAGGGACTAACCAAGAGACCCAGTACTTC CASSQVGTNQETQYF TRBD2 TRBJ2-5 NA TRBV4-2
TGTGCCAGCAGTGAAATTGGAGGGGGCCTCACCTACGAGCAGTACTTC CASSEIGGGLTYEQYF NA TRBJ2-7 once TRBV25-1
TGTGCCAGCAGCTTAAGGCCGTTCATGGATGGCTACACCTTC CASSLRPFMDGYTF NA TRBJ1-2 once TRBV7-8
TGTGCCAGCAGGCAGGAGAGGGAGTATGGCTACACCTTC CASRQEREYGYTF NA TRBJ1-2 NA TRBV2
TGTGCCAGCAGATGCCGGGTCAAAGAGACCCAGTACTTC CASRCRVKETQYF NA TRBJ2-5 NA TRBV6-4
TGTGCCAGCAGTGAAAAGGGGACGGAGTATTACTATGGCTACACCTTC CASSEKGTEYYYGYTF NA TRBJ1-2 NA TRBV6-1
TGTGCCAGCAGCGTAGAGAGGACGGGGGCTGAAGCTTTCTTT CASSVERTGAEAFF NA TRBJ1-1 NA TRBV9
TGCGCCAGCAGCCAAGATCGAGTTTCGGTAGGAGCTTTCTTT CASSQDRVSVGAFF NA TRBJ1-1 NA TRBV4-1
TGTGCCACCAGCAGAACGGTTGCAGGGGGAGGGAATGAGCAGTTCTTC CATSRTVAGGGNEQFF NA TRBJ2-1 few TRBV15
TGTGCCAGCAGTGACAGGGACAGGTCGGGCCAGCCCCAGCATTTT CASSDRDRSGQPQHF TRBD1 TRBJ1-5 NA TRBV6-4
TGTGCCAGCAGCCTTAGCGGCCAGGGCGAGCAGTACTTC CASSLSGQGEQYF NA TRBJ2-7 NA TRBV11-2
TGTGCCAGCAGTTACGGGACAGACTACGAGCAGTACTTC CASSYGTDYEQYF TRBD1 TRBJ2-7 NA TRBV27
TGTGCCAGCAGCTTGGATCCGCGGACGGCTTTCTTT CASSLDPRTAFF NA TRBJ1-1 few TRBV5-5
TGTGCCAGTACCTTCTCATGGGGAACTCAGCCCCAGCATTTT CASTFSWGTQPQHF NA TRBJ1-5 NA TRBV19
TGCGCCAGCAGCTTGTTGGGGGGTCTCGATCCCGAGCAGTACTTC CASSLLGGLDPEQYF NA TRBJ2-7 NA TRBV5-1
TGTGCCAGCAGTCTCCTTAATGAAAAACTGTTTTTT CASSLLNEKLFF NA TRBJ1-4 NA TRBV28
TGCGCCAGCAGTCCCGACAGCTACGAGCAGTACTTC CASSPDSYEQYF NA TRBJ2-7 NA TRBV10-2
TGCGCCAGCAGTCCGACAGGGGGCGAAAACGAGCAGTACTTC CASSPTGGENEQYF TRBD1 TRBJ2-7 NA TRBV5-1
TGTGCCAGCAGTGTTAACGGGGCCCTGGGAAATGAGCAGTTCTTC CASSVNGALGNEQFF NA TRBJ2-1 NA TRBV2
TGCGCCAGCAGTCAACCGACACAGGTCCTTGTATCACCCCTCCACTTT CASSQPTQVLVSPLHF NA TRBJ1-6 NA TRBV23-1
TGCGCCAGCAGCCTAAGGGGACAGATTAACAATCAGCCCCAGCATTTT CASSLRGQINNQPQHF TRBD1 TRBJ1-5 once TRBV4-1
TGTGCCAGCAGCCAAGGGCGGGACAGGGCCTTCAATGAGCAGTTCTTC CASSQGRDRAFNEQFF TRBD1 TRBJ2-1 NA TRBV4-2
TGCGCCAGCAGCCGAGCGGGACCCCGAGCCTACGAGCAGTACTTC CASSRAGPRAYEQYF TRBD2 TRBJ2-7 NA TRBV4-1